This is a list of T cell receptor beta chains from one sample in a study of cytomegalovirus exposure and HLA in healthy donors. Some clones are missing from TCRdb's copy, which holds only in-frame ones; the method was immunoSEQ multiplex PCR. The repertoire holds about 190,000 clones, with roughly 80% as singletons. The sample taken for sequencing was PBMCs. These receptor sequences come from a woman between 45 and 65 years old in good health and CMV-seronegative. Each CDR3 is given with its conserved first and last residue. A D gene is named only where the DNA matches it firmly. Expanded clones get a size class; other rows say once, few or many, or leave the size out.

CDR3nt: TGTGCCAGCAGTACGAGCCCCGGAGAGACCCAGTACTTC
CDR3aa: CASSTSPGETQYF
j_gene: TRBJ2-5
abundance: .
d_gene: .
v_gene: TRBV28

CDR3nt: TGTGCCAGCAATCGGGGCACTGAAGCTTTCTTT
CDR3aa: CASNRGTEAFF
j_gene: TRBJ1-1
abundance: .
d_gene: .
v_gene: TRBV6-1

CDR3nt: TGTGCCAGTAGTACTACAACGACTAGCGGGAGAAGGGATACGCAGTATTTT
CDR3aa: CASSTTTTSGRRDTQYF
j_gene: TRBJ2-3
abundance: few
d_gene: TRBD2
v_gene: TRBV19

CDR3nt: TGTGCCAGTAGTCATGGGGGGTTCAACCAGCCCCAGCATTTT
CDR3aa: CASSHGGFNQPQHF
j_gene: TRBJ1-5
abundance: .
d_gene: .
v_gene: TRBV19

CDR3nt: TGTGCCAGCAGCTCCCACGGACAGGGGAACTATGGCTACACCTTC
CDR3aa: CASSSHGQGNYGYTF
j_gene: TRBJ1-2
abundance: few
d_gene: TRBD1
v_gene: TRBV5-6

CDR3nt: TGTGCCAGCAGTCAGGGAACCACAGTTGGAGCTTTCTTT
CDR3aa: CASSQGTTVGAFF
j_gene: TRBJ1-1
abundance: .
d_gene: .
v_gene: TRBV6-5

CDR3nt: TGTGCCAGCAGTGAATGGCAGGGGCCCGGCTACACCTTC
CDR3aa: CASSEWQGPGYTF
j_gene: TRBJ1-2
abundance: .
d_gene: .
v_gene: TRBV25-1

CDR3nt: TGTGCCAGCTCTCGGGACAGGCTATATTCACCCCTCCACTTT
CDR3aa: CASSRDRLYSPLHF
j_gene: TRBJ1-6
abundance: .
d_gene: TRBD1
v_gene: TRBV18

CDR3nt: TGTGCCAGCAGCGATAGGAGGACAACTAATGAAAAACTGTTTTTT
CDR3aa: CASSDRRTTNEKLFF
j_gene: TRBJ1-4
abundance: .
d_gene: .
v_gene: TRBV6-6

CDR3nt: TGTGCCAGCAGTTACGGCCGCTCTGGAAACACCATATATTTT
CDR3aa: CASSYGRSGNTIYF
j_gene: TRBJ1-3
abundance: .
d_gene: .
v_gene: TRBV6-6